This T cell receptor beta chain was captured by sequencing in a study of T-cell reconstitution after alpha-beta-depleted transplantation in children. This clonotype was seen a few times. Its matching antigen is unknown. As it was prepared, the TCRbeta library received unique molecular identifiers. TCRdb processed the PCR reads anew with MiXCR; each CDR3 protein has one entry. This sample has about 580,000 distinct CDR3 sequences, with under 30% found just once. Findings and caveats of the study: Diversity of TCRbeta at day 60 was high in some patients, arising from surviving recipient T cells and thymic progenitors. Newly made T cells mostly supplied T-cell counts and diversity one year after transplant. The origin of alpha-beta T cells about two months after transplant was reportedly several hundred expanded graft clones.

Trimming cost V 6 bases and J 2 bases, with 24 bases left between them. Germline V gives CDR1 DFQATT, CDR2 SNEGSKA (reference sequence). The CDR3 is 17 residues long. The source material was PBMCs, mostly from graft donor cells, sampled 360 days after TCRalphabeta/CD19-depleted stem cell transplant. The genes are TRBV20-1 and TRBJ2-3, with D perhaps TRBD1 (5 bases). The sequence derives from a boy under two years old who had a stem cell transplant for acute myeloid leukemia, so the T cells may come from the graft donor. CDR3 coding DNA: TGCAGTGCCCCATCTAGACAGACACTGCCGAACACAGATACGCAGTATTTT. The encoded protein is CSAPSRQTLPNTDTQYF.